The clone carrying this TCR beta chain was found many times. The V end was cut by 1 base, the J end by 0 bases, with 9 bases between. Germline CDR1 SGHKS, CDR2 YYEKEE (reference sequence). There are 15 residues in the CDR3. These data are taken from a study of CD8 T cells in ankylosing spondylitis. TCRdb ran MiXCR on the 5' RACE reads and lists one entry per CDR3 protein. The top ten clones hold about 10% of a sample with 300,000 to 400,000 distinct CDR3 sequences, around 10% of them seen once. This rearrangement joins TRBV5-5 to TRBJ2-3, with D perhaps given as TRBD1 or TRBD2 (5 bases each). The source of this sequence is a female donor with ankylosing spondylitis or in good health (not recorded which). Sequencing input: blood, either unsorted or a sorted T cell fraction (not recorded which). The CDR3, as DNA: TGTGCCAGCAGCTTGAGGGACGGAAGCACAGATACGCAGTATTTT. Translating gives CASSLRDGSTDTQYF.